This TCR beta chain emerged from a study of blood T cell dynamics during melanoma immunotherapy. On the study more broadly: Standard first-line treatment here was pembrolizumab or nivolumab plus ipilimumab in metastatic melanoma. General study findings and limits: The study could not tell melanoma-specific clones from general immune activation.

Here immunoSEQ multiplex PCR was the method, and the copy in TCRdb shows in-frame clones only, minus some. The sample includes approximately 13,000 clones, roughly 89% of them seen just once. About this clone: The antigen is not known.

Documented time point: pre-treatment baseline. Disease control meant complete response, partial response or stable disease at 12 weeks. Patients with prior systemic cancer treatment, concomitant immunosuppressants, or other active malignancies were excluded. Material: blood, obtained from a patient treated with checkpoint blockade. The sequence was obtained from a human donor with melanoma.

The CDR3 DNA is TGTGCCACCCGAAGGGAACAGGGAGTGCCCTACGAGCAGTACTTC. Protein product: CATRREQGVPYEQYF. The chain recombines TRBV27 with TRBJ2-7; TRBD1 is a possible D gene (6 bases). Deletions cut 10 bases from V and 2 bases from J, with 21 bases between. Germline CDR1 is MNHEY and CDR2 is SMNVEV (reference sequence). The CDR3 extends over 15 amino acids.